This TCR beta chain was sequenced during a study of vaccination effects on CD4 cells after COVID-19. V was pared by 6 bases and J by 8 bases, with 2 bases of the junction left unmatched. There are 13 residues in the CDR3. Libraries were prepared by immunoSEQ multiplex PCR; TCRdb keeps only in-frame clonotypes and omits some of them. The sample lists more than 12,000 clones; more than 65% were seen once. The ViraFEST assay expanded antigen-specific CD4+ T cells with viral peptide pools before sequencing. The culture ran for roughly 10 days before CD4+ T cells were isolated. BNT162b2 vaccine or mRNA-1273 vaccine was given to participants in two doses. No vaccinee had earlier SARS-CoV-2 infection, and nucleocapsid antibodies were negative. Cultures got half-medium changes with IL-2 on days 3 and 7. This clone turned up a few times. Its antigen is unidentified.

The V and J genes are TRBV12-3 or TRBV12-4 and TRBJ2-1; TRBD2 matches at 12 bases. The starting material was CD4+ T cells from PBMCs cultured with HCoV-NL63 spike peptides, obtained after COVID-19 vaccination. This TCR derives from a human donor who received a COVID-19 vaccine. CDR3 amino acids: CASRRLAGDEQFF. In DNA form, the CDR3 reads TGTGCCAGCAGGCGACTAGCGGGAGATGAGCAGTTCTTC.